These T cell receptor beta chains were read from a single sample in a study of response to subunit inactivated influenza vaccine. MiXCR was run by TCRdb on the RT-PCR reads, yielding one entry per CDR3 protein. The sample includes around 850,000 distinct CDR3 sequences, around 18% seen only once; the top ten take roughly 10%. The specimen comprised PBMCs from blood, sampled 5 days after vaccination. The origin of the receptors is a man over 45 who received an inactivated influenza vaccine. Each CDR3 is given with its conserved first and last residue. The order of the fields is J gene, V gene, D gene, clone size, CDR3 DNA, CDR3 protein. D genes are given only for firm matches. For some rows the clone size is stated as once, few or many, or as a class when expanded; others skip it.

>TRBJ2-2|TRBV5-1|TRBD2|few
TGCGCCAGCAGATCGGAGGGGCTAGCGGGGACCGGGGAGCTGTTTTTT
CASRSEGLAGTGELFF
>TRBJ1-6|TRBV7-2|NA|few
TGTGCCAGCAGCCCTGGCCCGCGGGGTAATTCACCCCTCCACTTT
CASSPGPRGNSPLHF
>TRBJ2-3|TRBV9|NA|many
TGTGCCAGCAGCGTAGGGGTCTCTAGCACAGATACGCAGTATTTT
CASSVGVSSTDTQYF
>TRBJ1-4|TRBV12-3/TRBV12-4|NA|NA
TGTGCCAGCAGGGCCGGGACATCTAATGAAAAACTGTTTTTT
CASRAGTSNEKLFF
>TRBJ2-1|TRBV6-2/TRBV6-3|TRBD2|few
TGTGCCAGCAGTTACCTCATAGCGGGTCCCTCCTACAATGAGCAGTTCTTC
CASSYLIAGPSYNEQFF
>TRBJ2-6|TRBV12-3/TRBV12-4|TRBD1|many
TGTGCCAGCAGCCCCGGGACAGGGGTCTCTGGGGCCAACGTCCTGACTTTC
CASSPGTGVSGANVLTF
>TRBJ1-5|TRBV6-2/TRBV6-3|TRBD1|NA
TGTGCCAGCAGTTACTCGAGGACAGGGGTGATTTGGAGCAATCAGCCCCAGCATTTT
CASSYSRTGVIWSNQPQHF
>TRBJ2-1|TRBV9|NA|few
TGTGCCAGCAGCGTAGCGTCGGGCTATGCGTCCTACAATGAGCAGTTCTTC
CASSVASGYASYNEQFF
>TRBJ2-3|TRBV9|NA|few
TGTGCCAGCAGCCGACTAGACTATACAGATACGCAGTATTTT
CASSRLDYTDTQYF
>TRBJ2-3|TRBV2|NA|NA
TGTGCCAACAGGGTTGGTGTTGTCACAGATACGCAGTATTTT
CANRVGVVTDTQYF
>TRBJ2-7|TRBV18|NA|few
TGTGCCAGCTCACCACCGGAGGGGGGCGAGCAGTACTTC
CASSPPEGGEQYF
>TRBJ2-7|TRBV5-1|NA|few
TGCGCCAGCAGCTTGGAGTTAAGAATGTGGCAGTACTTC
CASSLELRMWQYF
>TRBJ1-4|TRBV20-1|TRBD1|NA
TGCAGTGCTGACAGGGTGTCGGGTAATGAAAAACTGTTTTTT
CSADRVSGNEKLFF
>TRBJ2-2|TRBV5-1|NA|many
TGCGCCAGCAGCTGGACCGTGAACACCGGGGAGCTGTTTTTT
CASSWTVNTGELFF
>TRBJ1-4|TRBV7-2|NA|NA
TGTGCCAGCACCACCAGGTCGGGGAATGAAAAACTGTTTTTT
CASTTRSGNEKLFF
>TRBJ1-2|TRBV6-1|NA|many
TGTGCCAGCACAAACGACGGAGGATACTATGGCTACACCTTC
CASTNDGGYYGYTF
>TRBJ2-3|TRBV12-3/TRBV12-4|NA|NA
TGTGCCAGCAAGCTAAGGCAGGGCCCAGATACGCAGTATTTT
CASKLRQGPDTQYF
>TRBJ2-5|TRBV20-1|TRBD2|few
TGCAGTGCTAGAGATAAGGGCGGGGGGGCCTCCCCAGAGACCCAGTACTTC
CSARDKGGGASPETQYF
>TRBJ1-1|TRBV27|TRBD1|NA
TGTGCCAGCAGCTCCACCGGGACAGGGGGCAGGAACACTGAAGCTTTCTTT
CASSSTGTGGRNTEAFF
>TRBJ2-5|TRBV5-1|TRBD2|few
TGCGCCAGCAGCCCCGGGACTAACCAAGAGACCCAGTACTTC
CASSPGTNQETQYF
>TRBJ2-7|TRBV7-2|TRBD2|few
TGTGCCAGCAGCTTAGTGGTAGCGGGCTACGAGCAGTACTTC
CASSLVVAGYEQYF
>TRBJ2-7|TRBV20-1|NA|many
TGCAGTGCTAGGGGGTCCTACGAGCAGTACTTC
CSARGSYEQYF
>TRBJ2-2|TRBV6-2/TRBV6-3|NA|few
TGTGCCAGCAGTTACTGGGGAAACACCGGGGAGCTGTTTTTT
CASSYWGNTGELFF
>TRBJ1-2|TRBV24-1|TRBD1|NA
TGTGCCACCAGTACAGGACAGGGGAACTATGGCTACACCTTC
CATSTGQGNYGYTF
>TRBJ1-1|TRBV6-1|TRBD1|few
TGTGCCAGCAGTGGAGGGGACAGGCTGAACACTGAAGCTTTCTTT
CASSGGDRLNTEAFF
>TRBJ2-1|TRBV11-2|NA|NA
TGTGCCAGCAGCTTACCCCCTGGCTCCTACAATGAGCAGTTCTTC
CASSLPPGSYNEQFF
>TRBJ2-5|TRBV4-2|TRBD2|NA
TGTGCCAGCAGCCAAGATCGCCAGAGGCTAGCGGGGCTCCTCCAAGAGACCCAGTACTTC
CASSQDRQRLAGLLQETQYF
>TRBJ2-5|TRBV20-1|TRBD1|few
TGCAGTGCTGAGAGGGACAGGGGATTTCCGGAGACCCAGTACTTC
CSAERDRGFPETQYF
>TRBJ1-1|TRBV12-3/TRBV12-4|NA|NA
TGTGCCAGCAGTTTTCGGCAGACAAACACTGAAGCTTTCTTT
CASSFRQTNTEAFF
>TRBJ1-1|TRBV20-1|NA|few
TGCAGTGCTAGTAGGGGCGGGGCGAACACTGAAGCTTTCTTT
CSASRGGANTEAFF
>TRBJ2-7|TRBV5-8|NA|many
TGTGCCAGCAGCTTTGGCGGGAATTACTACGAGCAGTACTTC
CASSFGGNYYEQYF
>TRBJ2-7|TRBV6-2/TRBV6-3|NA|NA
TGTGCCAGCAGTTACTTGGGACGGAAAAACTACGAGCAGTACTTC
CASSYLGRKNYEQYF
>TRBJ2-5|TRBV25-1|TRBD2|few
TGTGCCAGCAGTGACATACTTCTAGCGGGGGCCAGAGAGACCCAGTACTTC
CASSDILLAGARETQYF
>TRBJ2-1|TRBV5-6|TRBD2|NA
TGTGCCAGCAGACCAGCTCCGAGCGGGGGGAACAATGAGCAGTTCTTC
CASRPAPSGGNNEQFF
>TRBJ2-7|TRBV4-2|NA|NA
TGTGCCAGCAGACAAGGCGGAAGCTCCTACGAGCAGTACTTC
CASRQGGSSYEQYF
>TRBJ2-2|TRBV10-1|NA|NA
TGCGCCAGCAGGAAGGACCCGAACACCGGGGAGCTGTTTTTT
CASRKDPNTGELFF
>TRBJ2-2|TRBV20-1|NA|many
TGCAGTGCCCCCGAGGCGGGACACAACACCGGGGAGCTGTTTTTT
CSAPEAGHNTGELFF